This T cell receptor (beta chain) was profiled in a study of blood T cells in healthy people across ages. General study points: A conclusive naive versus antigen-experienced comparison was prevented by the unsorted PBMCs.

This clonotype was seen a handful of times. The antigen remains undetermined. They isolated at least 6 million PBMCs from each sample. Primed by a sample-barcoded 5' primer and a J-beta primer mix, a second PCR proceeded for about 7 to 11 cycles. In TCRdb, the 5' RACE reads were re-called with MiXCR into one record per CDR3 protein. The table shows hundreds of thousands of distinct CDR3 sequences, with about 43% occurring only once. The germline gives CDR1 LGHNA, CDR2 YSLEER. This CDR3 is built from 15 residues. V lost 6 bases to trimming and J lost 4 bases; unmatched junction nucleotides: 11. V is TRBV4-3 and J is TRBJ1-1; TRBD1 aligns across 7 bases. This TCR came from an elderly man in good health. Specimen: blood. In DNA form, the CDR3 reads TGCGCCAGCAGGCCTTTTTCGGCAGGGGGCACTGAAGCTTTCTTT. Amino acid sequence: CASRPFSAGGTEAFF.